Listed below are T cell receptor beta chains from one sample, sequenced in a study of cytomegalovirus exposure and HLA in healthy donors. Repertoires were generated with immunoSEQ multiplex PCR, while TCRdb's copy carries only in-frame clones and drops some. Here the sample spans tens of thousands of clones, more than 95% being singletons. Specimen: PBMCs. These receptors all stem from a man between 18 and 29 years old in good health and CMV-seronegative. Each CDR3 is given with its conserved first and last residue. Each record gives: J gene, D gene, clone size, V gene, CDR3 DNA, CDR3 protein. D genes are given only for firm matches. Expanded clones get a size class; other rows say once, few or many, or leave the size out.

TRBJ2-3,.,.,TRBV4-2,TGTGCCAGCAGCCCTAGAAGGGAGTCGGATACGCAGTATTTT,CASSPRRESDTQYF
TRBJ2-4,TRBD1,.,TRBV6-6,TGTGCCAGCAGTTACTCAAGGGACAGTCGGGACATTCAGTACTTC,CASSYSRDSRDIQYF
TRBJ1-2,.,few,TRBV19,TGTGCCAGTAGTATAGAAGAGTACAGTCCGGAAGGCTACACCTTC,CASSIEEYSPEGYTF
TRBJ2-1,TRBD2,once,TRBV11-2,TGTGCCAGCAGCTTAGGTCGGGGAGGGAATGAGCAGTTCTTC,CASSLGRGGNEQFF
TRBJ1-6,.,few,TRBV4-2,TGTGCCAGCAGCCAAGTCATACAGGGAAGTAATTCACCCCTCCACTTT,CASSQVIQGSNSPLHF
TRBJ2-1,.,.,TRBV4-1,TGCGCCAGCAGCCCCCTAGGGGGTGTTTATGAGCAGTTCTTC,CASSPLGGVYEQFF
TRBJ2-5,.,.,TRBV7-9,TGTGCCAGCAGCTTCGGGGATCAAGAGACCCAGTACTTC,CASSFGDQETQYF
TRBJ1-1,.,.,TRBV10-3,TGTGCCATCAGTGAGGCGAGGAACACTGAAGCTTTCTTT,CAISEARNTEAFF
TRBJ2-7,TRBD2,.,TRBV5-6,TGTGCCAGCAGCCGGGGGGGGACCTACGAGCAGTACTTC,CASSRGGTYEQYF
TRBJ1-1,.,.,TRBV2,TGTGCCAGCAGTGAGGACTCGAACACTGAAGCTTTCTTT,CASSEDSNTEAFF
TRBJ1-1,.,.,TRBV29-1,TGCAGCGTTGAAGATGGATCCCCTGGGGGGAGTGAAGCTTTCTTT,CSVEDGSPGGSEAFF
TRBJ1-3,TRBD1,.,TRBV13,TGTGCCAGCAGCTTGACAGGGTTGACTGGAAACACCATATATTTT,CASSLTGLTGNTIYF
TRBJ1-1,.,.,TRBV21-1,TGTGCCAGCAGCAAGGAGGTTGTTTCTGAAGCTTTCTTT,CASSKEVVSEAFF